This TCR beta chain was captured by sequencing in a study of cytomegalovirus exposure and HLA in healthy donors. The study's findings and limits: In the 95 to 150 validation repertoires, approximately 94% of cluster scores exceeded 0, per a later analysis. For most TCR sequences rarity was the rule, although some public TCRs occurred in many donors. Confirmation was obtained in vitro that a few CMV-associated chains are specific for CMV antigens.

The sample holds a few counts of this clone. Antigen specificity is unknown. This table comes from immunoSEQ multiplex PCR, and its TCRdb copy is limited to in-frame clones, with some not included. The profile covers over 65,000 clones, with roughly 94% appearing a single time and less than 2% taken by the ten largest. From germline, CDR1 is MGHRA and CDR2 YSYEKL. The CDR3 totals 16 residues. V dropped 2 bases and J dropped 6; count of bases not matched to a gene: 9. Sequencing was performed on PBMCs. The sequence was obtained from a woman between 18 and 29 years old in good health and CMV-seropositive. The chain is built from TRBV4-1 and TRBJ2-1; TRBD2 agrees at 8 bases. CDR3 loop: CASSQFKLAVSNEQFF. Here the CDR3 DNA reads TGCGCCAGCAGCCAATTTAAACTAGCGGTATCCAATGAGCAGTTCTTC.